Listed here are 19 T cell receptor beta chains from one sample, sequenced in a study of blood T cells in healthy people across ages (dated by TCRdb to between 2014 and 2017). Libraries were made using 5' RACE. The sample was run on an Illumina HiSeq 2500. The second PCR ran for about 7 to 11 cycles and used a J-beta primer mix along with a sample-barcoded 5' primer. In TCRdb, the public reads were trimmed at Q25 with fastp and aligned with MiXCR, with productive beta chains retained. Rows merge per CDR3 protein into single entries with the most common DNA and genes. Recorded for this sample are about 830,000 distinct CDR3 sequences; about three fifths of them occurred a single time. The top ten clonotypes cover over 20% of the sample. Source material: blood. These receptors all come from a man younger than 40 in good health.

This clonotype showed up just once. The CDR3 nucleotides read TGCAGTGCCGTCCGGGACAGGGAGAGTACTGAAGCTTTCTTT. Amino acids: CSAVRDRESTEAFF. The chain uses TRBV20-1 and TRBJ1-1; TRBD1 aligns across 9 bases. CDR1 is DFQATT and CDR2 is SNEGSKA in the germline V gene (reference sequence). The CDR3 loop spans 14 amino acids. With 6 bases clipped from V and 5 bases from J, the junction kept 10 bases outside the gene matches.

The chain employs TRBV20-1 and TRBJ2-1, with unresolved D. The CDR3 covers 16 residues. V was clipped by 3 bases and J by 0 bases, with 15 bases between them. Germline V CDR1 and CDR2: DFQATT, SNEGSKA (reference sequence). The CDR3 DNA sequence: TGCAGTGCTAGGCCGGCCACTACAAGCTCCTACAATGAGCAGTTCTTC. Translation gives CSARPATTSSYNEQFF.

V is TRBV7-6 and J is TRBJ2-1; 12 nucleotides line up with TRBD1. Per germline, CDR1 SGHVS and CDR2 FNYEAQ. The CDR3 is made up of 16 amino acids. V was pared by 2 bases and J by 7 bases, with 6 bases of the junction left unmatched. Here the CDR3 DNA reads TGTGCCAGCAGCTTATCGGGACAGGGGGCTGAGAATGAGCAGTTCTTC. The encoded protein is CASSLSGQGAENEQFF. The whole variable domain, remainder taken from reference TRBV7-6 and TRBJ2-1, is GAGVSQSPRYKVTKRGQDVALRCDPISGHVSLYWYRQALGQGPEFLTYFNYEAQQDKSGLPNDRFSAERPEGSISTLTIQRTEQRDSAMYRCASSLSGQGAENEQFFGPGTRLTVL.

The chain joins TRBV12-3 or TRBV12-4 to TRBJ2-7; the match to TRBD2 covers 8 bases. The J call could be wrong; TRBJ2-5 is a better fit for the DNA end. The length of the CDR3 is 15 residues. CDR3 nucleotide sequence: TGTGCCAGCTCCCACTCGGGGGGGCTAGGGGAGACCCAGTACTTC. Amino acids: CASSHSGGLGETQYF.

The sample holds many counts of this clonotype. The CDR3 DNA is TGTGCCAGCAGCGTAGTCCCTAGCGGGAATCAAGAGACCCAGTACTTC. It specifies CASSVVPSGNQETQYF. The chain uses TRBV9 and TRBJ2-5; 9 bases line up with TRBD2. Losses at the gene ends were 0 bases for V and 2 bases for J; bases not matched to a gene: 5. Per germline, CDR1 SGDLS and CDR2 YYNGEE. The CDR3 length is 16 residues.

V is TRBV12-5 and J is TRBJ2-4; D possibly corresponds to TRBD1 (7 bases). The CDR3 is made up of 17 amino acids. CDR1 is LGHNT and CDR2 is FRNRAP in the germline V gene. The ends were cut back, 2 bases at V and 3 bases at J, with 17 bases in the middle. DNA for the CDR3: TGTGCTAGTGGTTTGTATGGGGGCAGGGGGGACAAAAACATTCAGTACTTC. It specifies CASGLYGGRGDKNIQYF.

This clonotype has just a few counts. The V and J genes are TRBV6-2 or TRBV6-3 and TRBJ1-2; the D gene is possibly TRBD1 (6 bases). CDR3 size: 13 residues. V gave up 8 bases and J gave up 6 bases, with 16 bases separating them. The germline CDR1 and CDR2 sequences are MNHEY and SVGEGT. The CDR3 DNA reads as TGTGCCAGCCACCCAGGGGAGGGTGATGGCTACACCTTC. It specifies CASHPGEGDGYTF.

The V and J genes are TRBV7-2 and TRBJ2-5; 9 nucleotides line up with TRBD2. J was trimmed by 5 bases and V by 6 bases; bases with no gene match: 7. The CDR3 has 14 amino acids. The V gene's germline CDR1 is SGHTA and CDR2 FQGNSA. The CDR3 DNA sequence: TGTGCCAGCAGGAGACCGGGACTAGCTGAGACCCAGTACTTC. It specifies CASRRPGLAETQYF.

This clonotype was recorded many times. The rearrangement uses TRBV24-1 and TRBJ2-3; no definite D call. Between the trimmed V and J ends, which lost 11 bases and 0 bases, there was a span of 14 bases. Per germline, CDR1 KGHDR and CDR2 SFDVKD. The CDR3 has 14 residues. The CDR3 nucleotides read TGTGCCAACACGACTGAAAATAGCACAGATACGCAGTATTTT. This translates into CANTTENSTDTQYF.

This clonotype has only a few counts. The rearrangement joins TRBV27 to TRBJ2-4; 9 positions match TRBD1. The ends lost 5 bases at V and 0 bases at J; junction bases unmatched: 11. Germline lookup yields CDR1 MNHEY and CDR2 SMNVEV (reference sequence). This CDR3 is 18 amino acids long. CDR3 nucleotide sequence: TGTGCCAGCAGTCCGGGACAGGGTCGTTTTCTAGCCAAAAACATTCAGTACTTC. It codes for CASSPGQGRFLAKNIQYF.

This clonotype came up once. The chain links TRBV5-1 to TRBJ2-3, with 9 bases identical to TRBD2. This CDR3 spans 13 amino acids. Losses at the gene ends were 5 bases for V and 4 bases for J; bases not matched to a gene: 2. Per the germline V gene, CDR1 is SGHRS and CDR2 is YFSETQ. This CDR3 reads CASSSGSSDTQYF. CDR3 DNA sequence: TGCGCCAGCAGTAGCGGGAGCTCAGATACGCAGTATTTT.

The sample holds a few counts of this clonotype. The chain recombines TRBV24-1 with TRBJ2-1, with TRBD1 identical over 9 bases. The CDR3 loop spans 15 amino acids. The germline V gene encodes CDR1 KGHDR and CDR2 SFDVKD. V shed 3 bases and J 6 bases; nucleotides not matched to a gene: 5. CDR3 region: CATSDGTGIPNEQFF. In DNA form, the CDR3 reads TGTGCCACCAGTGATGGGACAGGGATTCCCAATGAGCAGTTCTTC.

The gene calls are TRBV20-1 and TRBJ2-1, with D possibly matching TRBD1 (5 bases). The CDR3 runs 14 residues. The germline gives CDR1 DFQATT, CDR2 SNEGSKA (reference sequence). Trimming removed 1 base from V and 8 bases from J, with 15 bases in between. CDR3: CSARATFWGHEQFF. Here the CDR3 DNA reads TGCAGTGCTAGAGCAACATTCTGGGGCCATGAGCAGTTCTTC.

This clonotype occurred many times. The rearrangement links TRBV29-1 to TRBJ2-7; no reliable D call. The CDR3 loop spans 11 amino acids. Germline lookup yields CDR1 SQVTM and CDR2 ANQGSEA. V was shortened by 6 bases and J by 4 bases, with 10 bases between the two germline ends. The CDR3 nucleotides read TGCAGCGTATTAGACGCGTACGAGCAGTACTTC. Protein: CSVLDAYEQYF.

The chain combines TRBV12-3 or TRBV12-4 with TRBJ1-2; TRBD1 is a possible D gene (5 bases). The CDR3 is 11 residues long. Trimming stripped 6 bases from V and 9 bases from J, with 11 bases between. CDR3 in DNA: TGTGCCAGCAGCACAGGTCGGCGCTACACCTTC. Its protein product is CASSTGRRYTF.

The rearrangement joins TRBV20-1 to TRBJ2-7; D remains unclear. V was trimmed by 0 bases and J by 2 bases, leaving 11 bases between them. Per germline, CDR1 DFQATT and CDR2 SNEGSKA (reference sequence). The CDR3 consists of 14 residues. CDR3 loop: CSARDYGVAYEQYF. DNA of the CDR3: TGCAGTGCTAGAGATTATGGAGTCGCCTACGAGCAGTACTTC.

The chain has TRBV4-1 and TRBJ1-1; TRBD1 might be the D (6 bases). CDR3 size: 16 residues. Trimming shortened V by 1 base and J by 3 bases, and 15 bases separated the two germline ends. Germline CDR1 reads MGHRA; CDR2 reads YSYEKL. CDR3 residues: CASSQGSGVMYTEAFF. For the CDR3, the DNA is TGCGCCAGCAGCCAAGGCTCAGGGGTAATGTACACTGAAGCTTTCTTT.

The chain is built from TRBV11-1 and TRBJ2-1, with 7 bases identical to TRBD2. The CDR3 loop spans 17 amino acids. With 5 bases clipped from V and 3 bases from J, the junction kept 13 bases outside the gene matches. Germline loops: CDR1 SGHAT, CDR2 FQDESV (reference sequence). The CDR3 region is CASSLGVPGLNYNEQFF. DNA of the CDR3: TGTGCCAGCAGCCTAGGTGTACCGGGACTAAACTACAATGAGCAGTTCTTC.

The rearrangement uses TRBV14 and TRBJ2-7, with 9 bases identical to TRBD1. Looked up from germline, CDR1 is SGHDN and CDR2 is FVKESK. The length of the CDR3 is 15 residues. J was trimmed by 2 bases and V by 3 bases; bases with no gene match: 5. Here the CDR3 reads CASSHAWTGAYEQYF. The CDR3 DNA sequence: TGTGCCAGCAGCCACGCCTGGACAGGGGCCTACGAGCAGTACTTC.